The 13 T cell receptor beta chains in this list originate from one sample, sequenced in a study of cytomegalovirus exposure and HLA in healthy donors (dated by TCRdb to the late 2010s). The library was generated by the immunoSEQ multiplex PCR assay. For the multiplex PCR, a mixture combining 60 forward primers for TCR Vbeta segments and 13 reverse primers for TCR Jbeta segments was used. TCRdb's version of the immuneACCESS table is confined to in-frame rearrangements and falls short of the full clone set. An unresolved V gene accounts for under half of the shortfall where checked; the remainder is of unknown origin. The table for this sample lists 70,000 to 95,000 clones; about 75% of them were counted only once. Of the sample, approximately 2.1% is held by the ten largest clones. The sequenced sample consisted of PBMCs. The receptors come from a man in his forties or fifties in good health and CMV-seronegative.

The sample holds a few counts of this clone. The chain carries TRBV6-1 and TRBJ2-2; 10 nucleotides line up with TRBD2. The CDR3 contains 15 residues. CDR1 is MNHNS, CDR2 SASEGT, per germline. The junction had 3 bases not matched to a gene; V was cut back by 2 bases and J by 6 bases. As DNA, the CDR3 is TGTGCCAGCAGTGAAACAGCGGGAGGGCCCGGGGAGCTGTTTTTT. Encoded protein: CASSETAGGPGELFF.

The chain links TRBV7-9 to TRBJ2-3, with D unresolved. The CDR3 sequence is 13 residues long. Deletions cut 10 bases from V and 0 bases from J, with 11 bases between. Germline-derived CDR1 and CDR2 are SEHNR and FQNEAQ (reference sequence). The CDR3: CATLGGSTDTQYF. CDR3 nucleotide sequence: TGTGCCACCCTAGGCGGTAGCACAGATACGCAGTATTTT.

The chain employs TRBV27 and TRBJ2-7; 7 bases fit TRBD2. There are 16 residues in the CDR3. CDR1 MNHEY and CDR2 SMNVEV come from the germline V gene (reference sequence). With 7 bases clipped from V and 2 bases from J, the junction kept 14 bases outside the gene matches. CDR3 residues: CASTSSSGTITYEQYF. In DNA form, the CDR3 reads TGTGCCAGCACATCATCCTCCGGGACTATAACCTACGAGCAGTACTTC.

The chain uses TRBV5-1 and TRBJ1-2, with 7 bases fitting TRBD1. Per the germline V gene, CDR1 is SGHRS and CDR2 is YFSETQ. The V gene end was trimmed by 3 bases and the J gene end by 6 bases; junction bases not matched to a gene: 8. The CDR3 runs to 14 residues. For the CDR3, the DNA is TGCGCCAGCAGCTCTTCCGGGACAGATAATGGCTACACCTTC. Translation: CASSSSGTDNGYTF.

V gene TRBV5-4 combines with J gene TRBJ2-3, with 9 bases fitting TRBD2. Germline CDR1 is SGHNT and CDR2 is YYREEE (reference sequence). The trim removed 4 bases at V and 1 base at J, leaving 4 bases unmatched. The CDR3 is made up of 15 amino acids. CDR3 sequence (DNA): TGTGCCAGCAGCACACGACTAGCGGGCACAGATACGCAGTATTTT. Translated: CASSTRLAGTDTQYF. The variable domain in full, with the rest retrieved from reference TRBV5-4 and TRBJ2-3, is ETGVTQSPTHLIKTRGQQVTLRCSSQSGHNTVSWYQQALGQGPQFIFQYYREEENGRGNFPPRFSGLQFPNYSSELNVNALELDDSALYLCASSTRLAGTDTQYFGPGTRLTVL.

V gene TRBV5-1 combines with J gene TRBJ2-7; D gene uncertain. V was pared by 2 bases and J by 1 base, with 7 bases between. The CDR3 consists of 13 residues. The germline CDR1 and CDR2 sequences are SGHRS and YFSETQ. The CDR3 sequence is CASSFTDSYEQYF. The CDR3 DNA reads TGCGCCAGCAGCTTCACAGATTCCTACGAGCAGTACTTC.

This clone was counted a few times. The CDR3 coding sequence is TGTGCCTGGAGTGTAGCGAGATCCTCCTACGAGCAGTACTTC. Its protein product is CAWSVARSSYEQYF. The chain links TRBV30 to TRBJ2-7; D is unclear. Trimming stripped 0 bases from V and 0 bases from J, with 9 bases between. CDR1 is GTSNPN, CDR2 SVGIG, per germline (reference sequence). The CDR3 is 14 amino acids.

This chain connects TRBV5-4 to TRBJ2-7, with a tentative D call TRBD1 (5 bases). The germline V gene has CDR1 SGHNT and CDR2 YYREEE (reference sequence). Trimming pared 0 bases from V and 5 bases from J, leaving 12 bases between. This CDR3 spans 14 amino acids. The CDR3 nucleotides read TGTGCCAGCAGCTTGGCACAGGTGGTCCACGAGCAGTACTTC. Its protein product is CASSLAQVVHEQYF.

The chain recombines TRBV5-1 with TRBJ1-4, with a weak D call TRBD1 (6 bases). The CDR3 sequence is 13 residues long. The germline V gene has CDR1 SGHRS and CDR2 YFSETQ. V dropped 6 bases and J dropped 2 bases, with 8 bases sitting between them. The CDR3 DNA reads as TGCGCCAGCATGGGGGCGACTAATGAAAAACTGTTTTTT. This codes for CASMGATNEKLFF.

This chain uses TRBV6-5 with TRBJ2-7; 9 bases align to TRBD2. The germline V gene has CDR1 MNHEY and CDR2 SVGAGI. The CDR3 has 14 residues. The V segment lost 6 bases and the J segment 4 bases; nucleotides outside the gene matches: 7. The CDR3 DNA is TGTGCCAGCAGAGAAAGCGGGGGGCATTACGAGCAGTACTTC. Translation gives CASRESGGHYEQYF.

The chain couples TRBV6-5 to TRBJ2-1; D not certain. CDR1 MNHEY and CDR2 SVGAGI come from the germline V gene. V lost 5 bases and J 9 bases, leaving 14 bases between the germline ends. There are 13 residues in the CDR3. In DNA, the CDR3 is TGTGCCAGCAGTATCGCGTATACGGGTGAGCAGTTCTTC. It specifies CASSIAYTGEQFF.

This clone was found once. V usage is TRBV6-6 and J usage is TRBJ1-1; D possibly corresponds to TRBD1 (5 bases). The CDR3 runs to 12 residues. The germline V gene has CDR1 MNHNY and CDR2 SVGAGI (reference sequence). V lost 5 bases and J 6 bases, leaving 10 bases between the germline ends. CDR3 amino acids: CASSTDRAEAFF. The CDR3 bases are TGTGCCAGCAGTACTGACAGAGCTGAAGCTTTCTTT.

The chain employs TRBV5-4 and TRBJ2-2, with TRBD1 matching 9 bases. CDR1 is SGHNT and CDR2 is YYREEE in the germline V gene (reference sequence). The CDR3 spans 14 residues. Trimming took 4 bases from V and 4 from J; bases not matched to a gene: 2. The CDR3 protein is CASSLTGGTGELFF. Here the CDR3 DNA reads TGTGCCAGCAGCCTGACAGGGGGCACCGGGGAGCTGTTTTTT.